The T cell receptor beta chain described here comes from a study of T cells in Graves' hyperthyroidism and ophthalmopathy. General study results and limits: The majority of expanded thyroid clonotypes above 0.001 also appeared in blood.

About this clonotype: The antigen is undetermined.

CDR3 length: 14 amino acids. Germline V gene lookup returns CDR1 WSHSY and CDR2 SAAADI. Trimming took 2 bases from V and 4 from J, leaving 11 bases between them. Amplified TCR beta CDR3 regions derived from RNA transcripts. The TCR CDR3 was amplified in a first-round RT-PCR using the HTBI primer set. From the multiplex PCR reads, TCRdb called clonotypes with MiXCR, one entry per CDR3 protein. The sample consists of 530,000 or so distinct CDR3 sequences, roughly 17% of them appearing once. Ophthalmopathy patients showed a Clinical Activity Score of at least 3, NOSPECS grade of at least 4 and duration under 3 months.

Sequenced input: blood. The sequence derives from a woman under 30 with Graves' ophthalmopathy. This chain links TRBV10-2 with TRBJ1-1; D unclear. DNA for the CDR3: TGCGCCAGCAGTGAGGGCCGTCATATCACTGAAGCTTTCTTT. This gives the protein CASSEGRHITEAFF.